This T cell receptor beta chain was retrieved from a study of cytomegalovirus exposure and HLA in healthy donors. Study-level findings and limits: When analyzed later, the rates of TCR association showed variation by HLA locus, with DRB1 the most and HLA-C the fewest. Most TCR sequences proved rare, with some public TCRs found in many donors.

Remarks on this clone: Its antigen remains unidentified.

V lost 3 bases to trimming and J lost 0 bases; unmatched junction nucleotides: 9. Germline V gives CDR1 WSHSY, CDR2 SAAADI. The CDR3 sequence is 17 residues long. Primers: 60 Vbeta forward and 13 Jbeta reverse. Original analysis: A follow-up analysis tallied about 80 million unique TCR beta chains, roughly 10 million shared. Sequencing was performed with immunoSEQ multiplex PCR; in TCRdb, only in-frame clones are kept and a portion is missing. Clone size and V and J calls were adopted from that table, with D and trimming inferred from the DNA. The sample lists approximately 110,000 clones, around three quarters occurring once.

V is TRBV10-2 and J is TRBJ1-1; TRBD1 matches at 8 bases. The sequence was collected from a woman in her 40s in good health and CMV-seropositive. The sequenced material came from PBMCs. The CDR3 reads CASSDPRQGRMNTEAFF. The CDR3 DNA reads as TGCGCCAGCAGTGATCCCCGACAGGGGCGAATGAACACTGAAGCTTTCTTT.